These 14 T cell receptor beta chains originate from one sample sequenced in a study of regulatory T cells in long-lasting Graves disease. The time point here: persistent/refractory GD, antithyroid drugs over 5 years with positive TRAb. The TCR library used RNA extracted from PBMCs. CDR3 regions were amplified by Arm-PCR using iRepertoire HTBI primers to build TCR beta libraries. TCRdb called the multiplex PCR reads again in MiXCR, with one record for every CDR3 protein. The sample lists about 470,000 distinct CDR3 sequences, roughly a fifth occurring once. Sequenced here: peripheral blood mononuclear cells (PBMCs), sampled when the disease was refractory, from a patient treated with antithyroid drugs. These receptors all stem from a female donor with Graves disease.

This rearrangement joins TRBV6-2 or TRBV6-3 to TRBJ1-1; TRBD1 agrees at 7 bases. Trimming took 4 bases from V and 8 from J; bases not matched to a gene: 13. The V gene's germline CDR1 is MNHEY and CDR2 SVGEGT. The CDR3 has 15 residues. CDR3 loop: CASSSWRGLQREAFF. CDR3 bases: TGTGCCAGCAGTTCCTGGAGGGGGCTGCAGAGGGAAGCTTTCTTT.

The chain is built from TRBV7-9 and TRBJ2-1, with 10 bases lining up with TRBD1. The V gene end was trimmed by 6 bases and the J gene end by 7 bases; junction bases not matched to a gene: 6. Germline CDR1 reads SEHNR; CDR2 reads FQNEAQ (reference sequence). CDR3 length: 14 residues. The CDR3 spells CASSSDRGPNEQFF. The CDR3 DNA sequence: TGTGCCAGCAGTTCCGACAGGGGGCCTAATGAGCAGTTCTTC. The variable domain in full, with the rest retrieved from reference TRBV7-9 and TRBJ2-1, is DTGVSQNPRHKITKRGQNVTFRCDPISEHNRLYWYRQTLGQGPEFLTYFQNEAQLEKSRLLSDRFSAERPKGSFSTLEIQRTEQGDSAMYLCASSSDRGPNEQFFGPGTRLTVL.

This chain connects TRBV11-3 to TRBJ2-2; 7 nucleotides line up with TRBD1. The CDR3 sequence is 16 residues long. Germline values: CDR1 SGHNT, CDR2 YENEEA. With 5 bases clipped from V and 3 bases from J, the junction kept 9 bases outside the gene matches. CDR3 bases: TGTGCCAGCAGCACGAACAGGGGAGAAGACACCGGGGAGCTGTTTTTT. Amino acid sequence: CASSTNRGEDTGELFF.

This clonotype turned up a few times. The chain uses TRBV11-3 and TRBJ2-2; maybe TRBD2 (6 bases). V was trimmed by 1 base and J by 3 bases, leaving 9 bases between them. The length of the CDR3 is 15 residues. CDR1 and CDR2 (germline): SGHNT, YENEEA. The CDR3 DNA reads as TGTGCCAGCAGCTTAGGCGGGGAGGACACCGGGGAGCTGTTTTTT. It specifies CASSLGGEDTGELFF.

In its sample, this clonotype was seen a few times. The J gene is TRBJ2-5, the V gene TRBV19; D possibly corresponds to TRBD1 (5 bases). Trimming stripped 6 bases from V and 0 bases from J, with 8 bases between. Germline V gene lookup returns CDR1 LNHDA and CDR2 SQIVND (reference sequence). This CDR3 has 13 residues. CDR3 nucleotide sequence: TGTGCCAGTAGCCCACAGGACCAAGAGACCCAGTACTTC. This gives the protein CASSPQDQETQYF.

In its sample, this clonotype was seen many times. The chain is built from TRBV28 and TRBJ1-6; 7 bases match TRBD1. Germline trimming cut 6 bases from V and 10 bases from J; bases unmatched to any gene: 12. Germline values: CDR1 MDHEN, CDR2 SYDVKM. The CDR3 spans 15 residues. CDR3 DNA: TGTGCCAGCAGCCAGAGCGGGGACAGAGGATCACCCCTCCACTTT. It yields the protein CASSQSGDRGSPLHF.

A few counts support this clonotype. This chain joins TRBV12-3 or TRBV12-4 and TRBJ2-2; D perhaps matches TRBD1 (6 bases). With 5 bases removed from V and 6 bases from J, the gap between germline ends came to 10 bases. The CDR3 is made up of 13 amino acids. The CDR3 coding sequence is TGTGCCAGCAGTATGACAGGTGCCGGGGAGCTGTTTTTT. It encodes CASSMTGAGELFF.

As DNA, the CDR3 is TGCAGTGCTAGAGCCCATAGCGGGGGGGCCAGGTGGCAAGAGACCCAGTACTTC. This gives the protein CSARAHSGGARWQETQYF. The chain has TRBV20-1 and TRBJ2-5, with 11 bases that match TRBD2. This CDR3 contains 18 residues. Looked up from germline, CDR1 is DFQATT and CDR2 is SNEGSKA (reference sequence). Trimming took 1 base from V and 2 from J; bases not matched to a gene: 12.

With regard to this clonotype: This may be a read error, as it is one base from a much larger clone. V gene TRBV6-1 combines with J gene TRBJ1-4; tentatively, D is TRBD1 (6 bases). The germline V and J ends were trimmed by 6 bases and 0 bases, with 11 bases remaining between them. The CDR3 loop spans 15 amino acids. Germline loops: CDR1 MNHNS, CDR2 SASEGT. CDR3 bases: TGTGCCAGCAGCCAAGGGGGGGCAACTAATGAAAAACTGTTTTTT. This translates into CASSQGGATNEKLFF.

This clonotype was found a few times. The chain recombines TRBV4-1 with TRBJ2-2; TRBD2 aligns across 11 bases. Trimming removed 3 bases from V and 7 bases from J; junction bases left unmatched: 7. CDR3 length equals 16 residues. Germline V CDR1 and CDR2: MGHRA, YSYEKL. As DNA, the CDR3 is TGCGCCAGCAGCCACGGACTAGCGGGCGCGATCGGGGAGCTGTTTTTT. Translated, it gives CASSHGLAGAIGELFF.

This clonotype was counted between two and nine times. The chain uses TRBV28 and TRBJ2-7; D may be TRBD2 (6 bases). The CDR3 has 15 residues. Germline V CDR1 and CDR2: MDHEN, SYDVKM. V lost 6 bases and J lost 3, with 18 bases in between. The CDR3 DNA follows: TGTGCCAGCAGACTTACCCTAGCGTTGCGCTACGAGCAGTACTTC. It translates to CASRLTLALRYEQYF. The entire variable domain, with the rest obtained from reference TRBV28 and TRBJ2-7, is as follows: DVKVTQSSRYLVKRTGEKVFLECVQDMDHENMFWYRQDPGLGLRLIYFSYDVKMKEKGDIPEGYSVSREKKERFSLILESASTNQTSMYLCASRLTLALRYEQYFGPGTRLTVT.

This clonotype was seen at least ten times. The rearrangement joins TRBV6-1 to TRBJ2-5; D uncertain. Looked up from germline, CDR1 is MNHNS and CDR2 is SASEGT. The CDR3 is made up of 12 amino acids. Deletions cut 7 bases from V and 1 base from J, with 7 bases between. CDR3 bases: TGTGCCAGCAAGCCAGGCCAAGAGACCCAGTACTTC. As protein: CASKPGQETQYF.

This clonotype was counted a few times. The junction departs from germline at one end; a sequencing error may be responsible. The chain joins TRBV10-1 to TRBJ1-6, with D possibly matching TRBD1 (6 bases). The germline gives CDR1 WNHNN, CDR2 SYGVQD (reference sequence). CDR3 length: 14 amino acids. The CDR3 loop reads CASSWTANNSPLHF. CDR3 in DNA: TGTGCCAGCAGTTGGACAGCGAACAATTCACCCCTCCACTTT.

This clonotype showed up just a few times. The chain carries TRBV6-2 or TRBV6-3 and TRBJ2-3, with D unclear. Germline-derived CDR1 and CDR2 are MNHEY and SVGEGT. The CDR3 spans 12 residues. Trimming cost V 2 bases and J 6 bases, with 6 bases left between them. The CDR3 region is CASSYLADTQYF. Here the CDR3 DNA reads TGTGCCAGCAGTTACCTGGCGGATACGCAGTATTTT.